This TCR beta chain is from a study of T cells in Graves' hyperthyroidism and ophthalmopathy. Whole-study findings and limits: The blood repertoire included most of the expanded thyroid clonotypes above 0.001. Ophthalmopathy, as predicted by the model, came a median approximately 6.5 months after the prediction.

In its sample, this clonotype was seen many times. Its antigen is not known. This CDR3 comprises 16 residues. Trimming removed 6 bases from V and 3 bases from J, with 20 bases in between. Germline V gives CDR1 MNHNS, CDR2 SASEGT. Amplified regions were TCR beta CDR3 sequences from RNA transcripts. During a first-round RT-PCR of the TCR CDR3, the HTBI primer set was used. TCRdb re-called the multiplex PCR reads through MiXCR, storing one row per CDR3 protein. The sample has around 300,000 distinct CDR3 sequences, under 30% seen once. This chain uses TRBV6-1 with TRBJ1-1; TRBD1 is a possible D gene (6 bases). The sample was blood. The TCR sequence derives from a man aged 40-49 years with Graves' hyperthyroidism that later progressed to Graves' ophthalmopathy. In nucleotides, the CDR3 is TGTGCCAGCAGCAACGGGGGGGGCGCGGGGGACACTGAAGCTTTCTTT. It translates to CASSNGGGAGDTEAFF.